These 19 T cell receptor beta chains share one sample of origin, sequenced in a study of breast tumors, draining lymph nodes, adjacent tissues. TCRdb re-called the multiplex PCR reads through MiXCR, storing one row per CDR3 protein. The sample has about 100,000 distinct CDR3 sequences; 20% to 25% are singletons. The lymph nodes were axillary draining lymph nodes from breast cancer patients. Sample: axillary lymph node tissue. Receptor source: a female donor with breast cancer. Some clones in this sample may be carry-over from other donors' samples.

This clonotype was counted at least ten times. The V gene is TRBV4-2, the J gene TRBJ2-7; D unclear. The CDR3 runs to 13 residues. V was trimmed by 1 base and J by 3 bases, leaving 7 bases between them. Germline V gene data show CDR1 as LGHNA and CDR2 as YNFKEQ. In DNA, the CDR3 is TGTGCCAGCAGCCAAGCCGACGACTACGAGCAGTACTTC. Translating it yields CASSQADDYEQYF.

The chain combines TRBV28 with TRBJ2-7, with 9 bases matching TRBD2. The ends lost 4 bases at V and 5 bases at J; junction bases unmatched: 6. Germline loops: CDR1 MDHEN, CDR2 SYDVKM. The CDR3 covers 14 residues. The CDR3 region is CASSSSGTIDEQYF. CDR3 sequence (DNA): TGTGCCAGCAGTTCTAGCGGGACAATCGACGAGCAGTACTTC.

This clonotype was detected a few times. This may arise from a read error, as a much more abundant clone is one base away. CDR3 in DNA: TGCGCCAGCAGACCGACAGGGCGCGGCTATGGCTACACCTTC. Amino acid sequence: CASRPTGRGYGYTF. This chain connects TRBV5-1 to TRBJ1-2; 7 bases map to TRBD1. V trimming: 5 bases; J trimming: 4 bases; junction bases outside the gene matches: 8. The CDR3 contains 14 residues. Germline V gives CDR1 SGHRS, CDR2 YFSETQ.

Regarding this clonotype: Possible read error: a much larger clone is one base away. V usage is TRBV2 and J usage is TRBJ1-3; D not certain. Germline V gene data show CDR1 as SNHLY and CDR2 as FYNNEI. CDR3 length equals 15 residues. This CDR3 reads CASSPDGSSGSTIYF. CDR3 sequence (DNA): TGCGCCAGCAGCCCGGACGGGAGCTCTGGAAGCACCATATATTTT.

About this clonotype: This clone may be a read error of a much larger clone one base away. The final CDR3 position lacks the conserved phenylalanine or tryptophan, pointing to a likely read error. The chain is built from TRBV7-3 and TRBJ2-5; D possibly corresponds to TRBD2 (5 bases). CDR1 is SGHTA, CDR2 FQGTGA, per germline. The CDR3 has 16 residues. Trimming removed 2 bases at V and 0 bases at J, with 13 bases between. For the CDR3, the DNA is TGTGCCAGCAGCTTATGGGCAGGACTCTACCAAGAGACCCAGTACTCC. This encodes CASSLWAGLYQETQYS.

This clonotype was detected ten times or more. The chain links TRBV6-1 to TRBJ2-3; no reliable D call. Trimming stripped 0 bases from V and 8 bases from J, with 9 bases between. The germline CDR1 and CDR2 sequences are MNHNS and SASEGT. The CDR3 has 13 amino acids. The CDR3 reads CASSEAHSGTQYF. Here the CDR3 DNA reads TGTGCCAGCAGTGAAGCCCATAGTGGTACGCAGTATTTT.

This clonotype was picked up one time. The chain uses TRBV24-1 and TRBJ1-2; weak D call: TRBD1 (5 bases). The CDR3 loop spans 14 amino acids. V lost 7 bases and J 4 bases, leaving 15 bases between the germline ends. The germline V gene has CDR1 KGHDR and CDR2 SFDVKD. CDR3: CATSRGESSYGYTF. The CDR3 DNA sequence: TGTGCCACCAGCCGAGGGGAATCCTCCTATGGCTACACCTTC.

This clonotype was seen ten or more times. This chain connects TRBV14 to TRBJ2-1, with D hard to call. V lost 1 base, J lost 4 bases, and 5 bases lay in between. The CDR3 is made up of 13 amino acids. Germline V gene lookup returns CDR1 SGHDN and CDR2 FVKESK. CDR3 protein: CASSQVQYNEQFF. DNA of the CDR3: TGTGCCAGCAGCCAAGTACAGTACAATGAGCAGTTCTTC.

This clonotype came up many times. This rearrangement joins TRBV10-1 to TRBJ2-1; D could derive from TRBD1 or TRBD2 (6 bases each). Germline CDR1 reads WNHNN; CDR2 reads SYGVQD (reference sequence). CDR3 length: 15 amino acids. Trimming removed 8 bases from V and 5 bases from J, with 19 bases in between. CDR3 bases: TGCGCCAGCTTCTTGGAGGGGGTAGGGGACAATGAGCAGTTCTTC. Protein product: CASFLEGVGDNEQFF.

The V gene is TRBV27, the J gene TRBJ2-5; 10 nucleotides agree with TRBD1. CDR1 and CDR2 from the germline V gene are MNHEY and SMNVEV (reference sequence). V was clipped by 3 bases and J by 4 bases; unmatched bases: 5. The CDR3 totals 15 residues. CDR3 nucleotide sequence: TGTGCCAGCAGTTTGGGACAGGGGAGAACAGAGACCCAGTACTTC. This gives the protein CASSLGQGRTETQYF.

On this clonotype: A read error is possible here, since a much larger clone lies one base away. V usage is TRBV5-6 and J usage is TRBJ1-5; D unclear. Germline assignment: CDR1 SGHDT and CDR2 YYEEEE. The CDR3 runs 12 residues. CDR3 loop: CAGSFLNQPQHF. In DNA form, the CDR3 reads TGTGCCGGCAGCTTCCTCAATCAGCCCCAGCATTTT.

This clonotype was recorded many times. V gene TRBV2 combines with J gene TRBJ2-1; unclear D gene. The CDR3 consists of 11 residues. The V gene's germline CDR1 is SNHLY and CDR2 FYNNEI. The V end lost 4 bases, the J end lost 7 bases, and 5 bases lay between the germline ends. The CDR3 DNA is TGTGCCAGCAGTGGTTTTAATGAGCAGTTCTTC. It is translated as CASSGFNEQFF.

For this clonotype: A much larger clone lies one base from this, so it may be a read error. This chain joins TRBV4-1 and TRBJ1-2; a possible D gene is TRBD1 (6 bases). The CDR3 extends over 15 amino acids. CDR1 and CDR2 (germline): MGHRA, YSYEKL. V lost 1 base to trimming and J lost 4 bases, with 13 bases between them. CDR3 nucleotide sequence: TGCGCCAGCAGCCAAGGTGGGGGCAGGGGCTATGGCTACACCTTC. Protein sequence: CASSQGGGRGYGYTF.

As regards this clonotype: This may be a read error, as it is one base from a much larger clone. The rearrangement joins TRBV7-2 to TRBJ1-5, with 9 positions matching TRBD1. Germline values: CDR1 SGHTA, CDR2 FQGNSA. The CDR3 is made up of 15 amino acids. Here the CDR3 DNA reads TGTGCCAGCAGCTTAGGAACAGGGGGCAATCAGCCCCGGCATTTT. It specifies CASSLGTGGNQPRHF.

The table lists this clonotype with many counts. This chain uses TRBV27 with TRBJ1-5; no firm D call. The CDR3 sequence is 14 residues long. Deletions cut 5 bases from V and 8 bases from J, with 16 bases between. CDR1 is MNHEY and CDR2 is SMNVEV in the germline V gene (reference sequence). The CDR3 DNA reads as TGTGCCAGCAGTCAGCGGACGCTGGGTGAGCCCCAGCATTTT. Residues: CASSQRTLGEPQHF.

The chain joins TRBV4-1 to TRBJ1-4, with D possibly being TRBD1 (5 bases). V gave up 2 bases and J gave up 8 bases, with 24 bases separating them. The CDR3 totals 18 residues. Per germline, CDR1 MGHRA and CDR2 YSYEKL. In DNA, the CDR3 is TGCGCCAGCAGCCAACATTCCCGCCGGAGAGACAGAAGCGAAAAACTGTTTTTT. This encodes CASSQHSRRRDRSEKLFF.

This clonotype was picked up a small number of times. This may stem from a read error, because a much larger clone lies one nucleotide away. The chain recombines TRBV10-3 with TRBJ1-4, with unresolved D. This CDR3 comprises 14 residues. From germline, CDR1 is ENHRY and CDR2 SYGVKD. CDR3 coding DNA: TGTGCCACCAGTGGGTCATCAACTAGTGAAAAACTGTTTTTT. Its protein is CATSGSSTSEKLFF.

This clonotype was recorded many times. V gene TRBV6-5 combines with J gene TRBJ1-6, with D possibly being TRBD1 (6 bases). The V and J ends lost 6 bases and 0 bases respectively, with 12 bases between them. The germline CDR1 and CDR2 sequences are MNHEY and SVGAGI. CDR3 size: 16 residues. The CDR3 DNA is TGTGCCAGCAGACGGGGACACAACTCCTATAATTCACCCCTCCACTTT. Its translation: CASRRGHNSYNSPLHF.

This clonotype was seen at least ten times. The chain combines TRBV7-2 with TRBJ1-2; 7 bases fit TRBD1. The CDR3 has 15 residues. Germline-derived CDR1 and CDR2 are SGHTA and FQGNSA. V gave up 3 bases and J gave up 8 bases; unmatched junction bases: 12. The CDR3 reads CASSFATGRARGYTF. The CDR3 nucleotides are TGTGCCAGCAGCTTCGCGACAGGGAGGGCGCGGGGCTACACCTTC.